This T cell receptor (beta chain) is drawn from a study of blood T cell repertoires in COVID-19. Data came from immunoSEQ multiplex PCR; TCRdb stores just in-frame clones and leaves some out. The data contain under 55,000 clones, over 75% of them singletons. Germline V gene sequence: CDR1 SGHKS, CDR2 YYEKEE (reference sequence). This CDR3 spans 14 amino acids. Trimming at V came to 4 bases and at J to 8 bases, leaving 6 bases not matched to a gene. The chain joins TRBV5-5 to TRBJ1-6; 7 bases match TRBD1. The clonotype comes from a human donor in a cohort sampled during active COVID-19. Sample: peripheral blood. The CDR3 loop reads CASSTDRDHSPLHF. The CDR3 region has the DNA TGTGCCAGCAGCACCGACAGGGACCATTCACCCCTCCACTTT. The variable domain in full, with the rest retrieved from reference TRBV5-5 and TRBJ1-6, is DAGVTQSPTHLIKTRGQQVTLRCSPISGHKSVSWYQQVLGQGPQFIFQYYEKEERGRGNFPDRFSARQFPNYSSELNVNALLLGDSALYLCASSTDRDHSPLHFGNGTRLTVT.